This TCR beta chain was captured in a study of monozygotic twins with inflammatory bowel disease. Amplification used two nested PCRs: roughly 16 cycles, then around 9 cycles, on TCRalpha/TCRbeta cDNA. No DNA is given; TCRdb re-called the 5' RACE reads and lists each CDR3 protein once. Here the sample table reports around 150,000 distinct CDR3 sequences. CDR1 is MNHNS, CDR2 SASEGT, per germline. CDR3 length: 17 amino acids. What was sequenced was blood. This clonotype was sampled from a human donor with ulcerative colitis or Crohn's disease, or a healthy co-twin of an affected twin (not recorded which). The chain recombines TRBV6-1 with TRBJ1-6; TCRdb calls TRBD1, which cannot be checked without DNA. CDR3 sequence: CASVVDGGTGPNSPLHF.